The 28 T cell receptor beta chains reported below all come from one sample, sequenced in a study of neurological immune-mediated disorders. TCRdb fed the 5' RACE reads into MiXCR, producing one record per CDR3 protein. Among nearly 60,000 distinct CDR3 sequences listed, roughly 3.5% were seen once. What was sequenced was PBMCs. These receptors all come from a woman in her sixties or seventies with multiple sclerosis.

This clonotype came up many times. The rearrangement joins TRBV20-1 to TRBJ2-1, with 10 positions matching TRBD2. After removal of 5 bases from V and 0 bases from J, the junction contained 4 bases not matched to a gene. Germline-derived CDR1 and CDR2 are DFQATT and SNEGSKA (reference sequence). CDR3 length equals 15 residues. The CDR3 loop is CSAGLAASSYNEQFF. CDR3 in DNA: TGCAGTGCTGGACTAGCGGCGAGCTCCTACAATGAGCAGTTCTTC.

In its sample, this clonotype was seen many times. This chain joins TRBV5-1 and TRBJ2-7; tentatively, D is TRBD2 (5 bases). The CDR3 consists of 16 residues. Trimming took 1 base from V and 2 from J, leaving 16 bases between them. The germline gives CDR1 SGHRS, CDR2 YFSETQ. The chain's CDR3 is CASSLRGSGQTYEQYF. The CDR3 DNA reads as TGCGCCAGCAGCTTGCGAGGGTCAGGTCAAACCTACGAGCAGTACTTC. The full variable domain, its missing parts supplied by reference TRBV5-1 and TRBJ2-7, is KAGVTQTPRYLIKTRGQQVTLSCSPISGHRSVSWYQQTPGQGLQFLFEYFSETQRNKGNFPGRFSGRQFSNSRSEMNVSTLELGDSALYLCASSLRGSGQTYEQYFGPGTRLTVT.

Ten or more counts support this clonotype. The CDR3 DNA sequence: TGTGCCAGCAGCCAAGATCTCGAGGTGGGGCAGCCCCAGCATTTT. Amino acids: CASSQDLEVGQPQHF. V is TRBV4-2 and J is TRBJ1-5; D call uncertain. V lost 0 bases to trimming and J lost 7 bases, with 13 bases between them. CDR1 and CDR2 from the germline V gene are LGHNA and YNFKEQ. CDR3 length equals 15 residues.

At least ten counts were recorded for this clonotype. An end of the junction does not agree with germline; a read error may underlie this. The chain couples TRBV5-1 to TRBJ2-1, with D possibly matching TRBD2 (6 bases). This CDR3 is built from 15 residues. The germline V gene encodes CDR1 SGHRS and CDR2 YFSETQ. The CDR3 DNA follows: TGCGCCAGCAGTTTGGTGCGGGTGGGAGGCAATGAGCAGTTCTTC. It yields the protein CASSLVRVGGNEQFF.

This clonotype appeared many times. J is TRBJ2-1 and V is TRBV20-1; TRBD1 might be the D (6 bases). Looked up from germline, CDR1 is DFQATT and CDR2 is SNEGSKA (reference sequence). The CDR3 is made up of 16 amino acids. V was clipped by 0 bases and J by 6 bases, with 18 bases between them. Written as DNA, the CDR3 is TGCAGTGCTAGAGACCTATCAGGGGTCGTTATCAATGAGCAGTTCTTC. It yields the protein CSARDLSGVVINEQFF.

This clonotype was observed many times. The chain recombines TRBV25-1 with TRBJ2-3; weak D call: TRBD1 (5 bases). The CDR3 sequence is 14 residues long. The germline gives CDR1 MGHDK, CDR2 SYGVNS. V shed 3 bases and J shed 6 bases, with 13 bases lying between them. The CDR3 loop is CASSDWIGVDTQYF. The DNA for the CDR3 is TGTGCCAGCAGTGATTGGATAGGGGTGGATACGCAGTATTTT.

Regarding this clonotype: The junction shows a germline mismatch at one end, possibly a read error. CDR3 sequence (DNA): TGTGACAGCAGCAGTCGGGGTGCTCAAGCTTTCTTT. Its protein product is CDSSSRGAQAFF. The chain is built from TRBV14 and TRBJ1-1; no clear D. CDR1 is SGHDN, CDR2 FVKESK, per germline. The CDR3 is 12 amino acids.

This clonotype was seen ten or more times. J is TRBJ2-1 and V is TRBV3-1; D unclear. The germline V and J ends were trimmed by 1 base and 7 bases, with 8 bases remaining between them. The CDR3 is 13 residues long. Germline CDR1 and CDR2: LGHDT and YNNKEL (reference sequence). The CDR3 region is CASSQGRGNEQFF. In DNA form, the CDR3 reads TGTGCCAGCAGCCAAGGACGTGGGAATGAGCAGTTCTTC.

The CDR3 bases are TGCAGTGCCCACGACGCCTCTAATGAAAAACTGTTTTTT. Translated: CSAHDASNEKLFF. The chain recombines TRBV20-1 with TRBJ1-4; D call uncertain. V was trimmed by 6 bases and J by 3 bases, leaving 11 bases between them. Germline V gene data show CDR1 as DFQATT and CDR2 as SNEGSKA (reference sequence). This CDR3 spans 13 amino acids.

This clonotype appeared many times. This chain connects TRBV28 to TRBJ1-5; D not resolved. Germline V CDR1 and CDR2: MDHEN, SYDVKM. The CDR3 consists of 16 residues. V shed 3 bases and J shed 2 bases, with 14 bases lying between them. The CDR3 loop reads CASSFGEWSGNQPQHF. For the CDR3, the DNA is TGTGCCAGCAGTTTCGGGGAGTGGAGCGGCAATCAGCCCCAGCATTTT.

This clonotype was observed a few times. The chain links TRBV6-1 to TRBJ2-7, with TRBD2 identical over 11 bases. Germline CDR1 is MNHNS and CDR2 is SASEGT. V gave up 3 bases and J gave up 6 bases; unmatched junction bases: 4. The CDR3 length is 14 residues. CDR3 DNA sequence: TGTGCCAGCAGTGATACTAGCGGGAGCCCCGAGCAGTACTTC. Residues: CASSDTSGSPEQYF.

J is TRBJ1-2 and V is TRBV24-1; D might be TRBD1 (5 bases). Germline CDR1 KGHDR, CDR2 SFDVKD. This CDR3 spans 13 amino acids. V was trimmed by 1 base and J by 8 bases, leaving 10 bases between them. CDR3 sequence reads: CATSDFQGRGYTF. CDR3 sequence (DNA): TGTGCCACCAGTGATTTTCAGGGTAGAGGCTACACCTTC.

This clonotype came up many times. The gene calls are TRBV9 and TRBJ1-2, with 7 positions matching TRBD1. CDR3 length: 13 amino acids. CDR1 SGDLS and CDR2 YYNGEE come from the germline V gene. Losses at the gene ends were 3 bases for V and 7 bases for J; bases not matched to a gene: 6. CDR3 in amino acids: CASSASTGFGYTF. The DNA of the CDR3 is TGTGCCAGCAGCGCGTCGACAGGGTTTGGCTACACCTTC.

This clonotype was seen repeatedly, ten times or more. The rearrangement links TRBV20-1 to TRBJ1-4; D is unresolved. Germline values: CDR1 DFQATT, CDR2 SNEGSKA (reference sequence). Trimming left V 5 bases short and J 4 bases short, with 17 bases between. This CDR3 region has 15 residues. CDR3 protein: CSAPKIYTYNEKLFF. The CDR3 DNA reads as TGCAGTGCTCCCAAAATATATACCTATAATGAAAAACTGTTTTTT.

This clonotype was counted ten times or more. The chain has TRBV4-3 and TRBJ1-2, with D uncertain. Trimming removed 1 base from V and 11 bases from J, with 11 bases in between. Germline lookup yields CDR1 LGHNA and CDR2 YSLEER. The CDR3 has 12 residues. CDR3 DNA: TGCGCCAGCAGCCAAGGCAACAGTGGTTACACCTTC. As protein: CASSQGNSGYTF.

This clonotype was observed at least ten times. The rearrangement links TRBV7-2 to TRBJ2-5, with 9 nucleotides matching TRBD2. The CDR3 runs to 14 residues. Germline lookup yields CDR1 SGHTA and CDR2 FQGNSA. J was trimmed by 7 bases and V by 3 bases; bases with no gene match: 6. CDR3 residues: CASSFQRGDGTQYF. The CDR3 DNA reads TGTGCCAGCAGCTTCCAGCGGGGGGACGGGACCCAGTACTTC. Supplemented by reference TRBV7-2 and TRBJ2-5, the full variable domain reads GAGVSQSPSNKVTEKGKDVELRCDPISGHTALYWYRQSLGQGLEFLIYFQGNSAPDKSGLPSDRFSAERTGGSVSTLTIQRTQQEDSAVYLCASSFQRGDGTQYFGPGTRLLVL.

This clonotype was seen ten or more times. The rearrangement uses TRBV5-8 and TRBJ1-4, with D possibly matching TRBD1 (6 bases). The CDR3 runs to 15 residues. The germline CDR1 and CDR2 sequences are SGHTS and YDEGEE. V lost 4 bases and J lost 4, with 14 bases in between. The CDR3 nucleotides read TGTGCCAGCAGCCCCGACAGGAGCCGTAATGAAAAACTGTTTTTT. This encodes CASSPDRSRNEKLFF.

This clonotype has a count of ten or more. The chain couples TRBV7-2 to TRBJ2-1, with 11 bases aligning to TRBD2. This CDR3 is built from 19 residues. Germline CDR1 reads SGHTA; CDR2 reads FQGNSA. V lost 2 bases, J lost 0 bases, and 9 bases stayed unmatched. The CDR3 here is CASSLRGLADFSSYNEQFF. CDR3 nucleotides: TGTGCCAGCAGCTTAAGGGGACTAGCGGATTTTAGCTCCTACAATGAGCAGTTCTTC. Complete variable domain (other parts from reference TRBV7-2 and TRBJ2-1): GAGVSQSPSNKVTEKGKDVELRCDPISGHTALYWYRQSLGQGLEFLIYFQGNSAPDKSGLPSDRFSAERTGGSVSTLTIQRTQQEDSAVYLCASSLRGLADFSSYNEQFFGPGTRLTVL.

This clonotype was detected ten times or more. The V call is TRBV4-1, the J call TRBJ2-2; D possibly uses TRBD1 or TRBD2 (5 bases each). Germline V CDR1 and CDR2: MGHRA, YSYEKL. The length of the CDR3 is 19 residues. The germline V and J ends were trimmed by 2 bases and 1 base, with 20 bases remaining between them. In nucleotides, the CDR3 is TGCGCCAGCAGCCAATTCTACCGGGGCAATCTGGGGAACACCGGGGAGCTGTTTTTT. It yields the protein CASSQFYRGNLGNTGELFF.

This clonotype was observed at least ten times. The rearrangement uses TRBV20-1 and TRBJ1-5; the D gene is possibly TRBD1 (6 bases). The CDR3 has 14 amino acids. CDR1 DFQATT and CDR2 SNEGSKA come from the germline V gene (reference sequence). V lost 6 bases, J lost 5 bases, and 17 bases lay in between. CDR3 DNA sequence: TGCAGTGCCCAGCCTGGGGCAGGGGATCAGCCCCAGCATTTT. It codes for CSAQPGAGDQPQHF.

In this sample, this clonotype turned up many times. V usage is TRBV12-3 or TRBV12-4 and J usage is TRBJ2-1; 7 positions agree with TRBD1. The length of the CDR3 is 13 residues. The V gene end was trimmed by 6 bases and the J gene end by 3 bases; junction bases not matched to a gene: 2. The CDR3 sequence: CASSYRGYNEQFF. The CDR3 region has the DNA TGTGCCAGCAGCTACAGGGGCTACAATGAGCAGTTCTTC.

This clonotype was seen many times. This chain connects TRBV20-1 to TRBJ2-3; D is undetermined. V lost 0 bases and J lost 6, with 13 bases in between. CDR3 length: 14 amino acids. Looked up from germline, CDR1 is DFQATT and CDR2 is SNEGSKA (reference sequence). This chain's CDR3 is CSAREARLMDTQYF. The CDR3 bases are TGCAGTGCTAGAGAAGCCAGACTCATGGATACGCAGTATTTT.

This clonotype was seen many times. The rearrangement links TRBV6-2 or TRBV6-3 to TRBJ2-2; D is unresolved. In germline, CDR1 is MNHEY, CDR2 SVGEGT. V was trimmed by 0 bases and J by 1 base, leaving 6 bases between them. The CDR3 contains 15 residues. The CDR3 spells CASSYSLQNTGELFF. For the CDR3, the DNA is TGTGCCAGCAGTTACTCTTTACAGAACACCGGGGAGCTGTTTTTT.

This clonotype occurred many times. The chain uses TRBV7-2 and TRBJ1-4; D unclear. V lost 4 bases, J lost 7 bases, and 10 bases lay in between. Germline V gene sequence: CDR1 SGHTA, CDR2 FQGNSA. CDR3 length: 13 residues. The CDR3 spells CASSSFHSEKLFF. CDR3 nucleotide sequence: TGTGCCAGCAGCTCCTTTCACTCTGAAAAACTGTTTTTT.

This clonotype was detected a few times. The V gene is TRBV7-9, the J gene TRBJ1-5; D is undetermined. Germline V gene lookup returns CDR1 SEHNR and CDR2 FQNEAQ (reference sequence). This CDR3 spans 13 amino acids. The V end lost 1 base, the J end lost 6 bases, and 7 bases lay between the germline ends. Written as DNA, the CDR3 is TGTGCCAGCAGCTTAGAGGCCCTTCAGCCCCAGCATTTT. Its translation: CASSLEALQPQHF. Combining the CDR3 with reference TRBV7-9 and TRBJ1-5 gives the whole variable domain DTGVSQNPRHKITKRGQNVTFRCDPISEHNRLYWYRQTLGQGPEFLTYFQNEAQLEKSRLLSDRFSAERPKGSFSTLEIQRTEQGDSAMYLCASSLEALQPQHFGDGTRLSIL.

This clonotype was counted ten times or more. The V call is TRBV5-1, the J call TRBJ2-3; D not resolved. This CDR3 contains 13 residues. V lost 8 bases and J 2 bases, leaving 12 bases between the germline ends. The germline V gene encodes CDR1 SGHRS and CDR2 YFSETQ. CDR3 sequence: CASSQPFTDTQYF. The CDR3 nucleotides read TGCGCCAGTAGTCAACCCTTCACAGATACGCAGTATTTT.

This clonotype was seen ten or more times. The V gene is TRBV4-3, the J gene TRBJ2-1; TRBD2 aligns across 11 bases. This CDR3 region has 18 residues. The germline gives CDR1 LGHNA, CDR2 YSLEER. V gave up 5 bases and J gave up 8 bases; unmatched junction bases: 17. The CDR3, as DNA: TGCGCCAGCAGCGGGGTAGCGGGGGGGCCGTGGGATGTCCATGAGCAGTTCTTC. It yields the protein CASSGVAGGPWDVHEQFF.

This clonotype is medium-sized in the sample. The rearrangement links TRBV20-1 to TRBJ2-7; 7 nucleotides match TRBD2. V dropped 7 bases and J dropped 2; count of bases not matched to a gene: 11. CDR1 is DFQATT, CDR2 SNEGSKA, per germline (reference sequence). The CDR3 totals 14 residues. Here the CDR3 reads CSGVSGTKPYEQYF. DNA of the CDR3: TGCAGTGGGGTCTCCGGGACTAAACCCTACGAGCAGTACTTC.